The 21 T cell receptor beta chains below were found in one sample sequenced in a study of blood T cells in healthy people across ages. Then a second PCR, running about 6 to 12 cycles, was carried out with a sample-barcoded 5' primer and a J-beta primer mix. A single record per CDR3 protein comes from TCRdb applying MiXCR to the 5' RACE reads. The data contain more than 800,000 distinct CDR3 sequences, less than 50% of them singletons. The sample was blood. The receptors stem from a woman aged 60 to 75 in good health.

Points on this clonotype: A junction end diverges from the germline sequence, so it may reflect a read error. The chain combines TRBV4-2 with TRBJ2-5; 10 bases agree with TRBD2. This CDR3 contains 17 residues. Germline V gene lookup returns CDR1 LGHNA and CDR2 YNFKEQ. Written as DNA, the CDR3 is TGTACCAGCAGCCAAGACAGGAGCGGGAGGGCTTTAGAGACCCAGTACTTC. Protein product: CTSSQDRSGRALETQYF.

This chain connects TRBV11-1 to TRBJ2-7; 14 nucleotides line up with TRBD2. Germline CDR1 SGHAT, CDR2 FQDESV (reference sequence). J lost 3 bases, V lost 3 bases, and 4 bases had no gene match. The CDR3 extends over 16 amino acids. This CDR3 reads CASSLRGLAGDYEQYF. The CDR3 DNA is TGTGCCAGCAGCTTGAGGGGACTAGCGGGAGACTACGAGCAGTACTTC.

About this clonotype itself: A much larger clone is a single base away; this may be a read error. DNA of the CDR3: TGCAGTGCTAGGGACAGTTATGACTACACCTTC. Its translation: CSARDSYDYTF. V gene TRBV20-1 combines with J gene TRBJ1-2; D might be TRBD1 (6 bases). The CDR3 sequence is 11 residues long. Germline CDR1 reads DFQATT; CDR2 reads SNEGSKA (reference sequence).

The chain employs TRBV18 and TRBJ2-5; D gene ambiguous. V dropped 2 bases and J dropped 5 bases, with 9 bases sitting between them. The CDR3 totals 13 residues. Per germline, CDR1 KGHSH and CDR2 LQKENI. The CDR3 region is CASSPWGPETQYF. The CDR3 nucleotides read TGTGCCAGCTCACCATGGGGTCCGGAGACCCAGTACTTC.

This clonotype was seen ten or more times. V gene TRBV24-1 combines with J gene TRBJ2-3; D is uncertain. Deletions cut 7 bases from V and 0 bases from J, with 4 bases between. There are 12 residues in the CDR3. Germline-derived CDR1 and CDR2 are KGHDR and SFDVKD. CDR3 region: CATSRSTDTQYF. Written as DNA, the CDR3 is TGTGCCACCAGCCGGAGCACAGATACGCAGTATTTT.

The chain uses TRBV27 and TRBJ2-3; 8 bases fit TRBD2. V dropped 10 bases and J dropped 0; count of bases not matched to a gene: 6. The CDR3 is 14 amino acids. CDR1 and CDR2 (germline): MNHEY, SMNVEV (reference sequence). The CDR3 sequence: CATARLASTDTQYF. CDR3 DNA sequence: TGTGCCACCGCACGACTAGCGAGCACAGATACGCAGTATTTT.

The V gene is TRBV7-8, the J gene TRBJ2-7; the D call may be TRBD1 or TRBD2 (6 bases each). Germline loops: CDR1 SGHVS, CDR2 FQNEAQ. V lost 5 bases and J 3 bases, leaving 14 bases between the germline ends. This CDR3 is built from 14 residues. The CDR3 DNA reads as TGTGCCAGCAGCCCGGGGGCGCTGGGCTACGAGCAGTACTTC. Its translation: CASSPGALGYEQYF.

This clonotype was found a few times. J is TRBJ2-5 and V is TRBV29-1, with 10 bases aligning to TRBD2. The CDR3 covers 15 residues. Germline CDR1 reads SQVTM; CDR2 reads ANQGSEA. The J segment lost 4 bases and the V segment lost 3 bases, leaving 8 bases of the junction unmatched. The CDR3 DNA is TGCAGCGTTGACCGGGCTAGCGGGAGTGGAGAGACCCAGTACTTC. It yields the protein CSVDRASGSGETQYF.

This clonotype was counted between two and nine times. This chain connects TRBV6-2 or TRBV6-3 to TRBJ2-5; 11 bases fit TRBD2. This CDR3 is built from 18 residues. V lost 0 bases, J lost 0 bases, and 6 bases stayed unmatched. Per germline, CDR1 MNHEY and CDR2 SVGEGT. The DNA for the CDR3 is TGTGCCAGCAGTTACTCGCGCGGGGGACTAGCGGACCAAGAGACCCAGTACTTC. Translated, it gives CASSYSRGGLADQETQYF.

The chain recombines TRBV10-2 with TRBJ1-2; D ambiguous. The germline V gene encodes CDR1 WSHSY and CDR2 SAAADI. The V end lost 1 base, the J end lost 3 bases, and 9 bases lay between the germline ends. This CDR3 has 14 residues. This CDR3 is CASSEWSVDYGYTF. The CDR3, as DNA: TGCGCCAGCAGTGAGTGGTCGGTCGACTATGGCTACACCTTC.

V is TRBV6-2 or TRBV6-3 and J is TRBJ2-7; D call uncertain. The CDR3 is 13 amino acids. Per germline, CDR1 MNHEY and CDR2 SVGEGT. Trimming shortened V by 4 bases and J by 3 bases, and 10 bases separated the two germline ends. The CDR3 DNA reads TGTGCCAGCAGTTCCCAGGACCACTACGAGCAGTACTTC. It translates to CASSSQDHYEQYF.

The chain is built from TRBV2 and TRBJ2-3; D uncertain. The CDR3 is 13 residues long. Germline V gives CDR1 SNHLY, CDR2 FYNNEI. V was trimmed by 4 bases and J by 4 bases, leaving 9 bases between them. For the CDR3, the DNA is TGTGCCAGCAGTGCGGTCCACTCAGATACGCAGTATTTT. Encoded protein: CASSAVHSDTQYF.

This clonotype came up many times. CDR3 coding DNA: TGTGCCACCAGCTCAACAGACAGGACTAGCACAGATACGCAGTATTTT. Its protein is CATSSTDRTSTDTQYF. The J gene is TRBJ2-3, the V gene TRBV15; TRBD1 might be the D (6 bases). The CDR3 runs to 16 residues. Germline loops: CDR1 LNHNV, CDR2 YYDKDF (reference sequence). V was clipped by 5 bases and J by 0 bases, with 15 bases between them.

The chain couples TRBV10-3 to TRBJ2-2; 8 nucleotides agree with TRBD2. CDR3 length: 20 residues. V lost 7 bases, J lost 4 bases, and 23 bases stayed unmatched. Germline CDR1 and CDR2: ENHRY and SYGVKD. The CDR3 bases are TGTGCCATCATGGGAGGATACGGCGGGAGGCCGACCGGAGGCACCGGGGAGCTGTTTTTT. Its protein product is CAIMGGYGGRPTGGTGELFF.

This clonotype showed up just a few times. The chain links TRBV7-9 to TRBJ2-7, with TRBD1 identical over 9 bases. Trimming removed 3 bases from V and 5 bases from J; junction bases left unmatched: 5. Looked up from germline, CDR1 is SEHNR and CDR2 is FQNEAQ (reference sequence). The CDR3 is 14 residues long. The CDR3 bases are TGTGCCAGCAGCTTCCGGGACAGGGACAACGAGCAGTACTTC. Amino acids: CASSFRDRDNEQYF. Full variable domain (remainder filled in from reference TRBV7-9 and TRBJ2-7): DTGVSQNPRHKITKRGQNVTFRCDPISEHNRLYWYRQTLGQGPEFLTYFQNEAQLEKSRLLSDRFSAERPKGSFSTLEIQRTEQGDSAMYLCASSFRDRDNEQYFGPGTRLTVT.

This rearrangement joins TRBV29-1 to TRBJ2-5, with a tentative D call TRBD2 (6 bases). Trimming shortened V by 3 bases and J by 11 bases, and 22 bases separated the two germline ends. CDR1 and CDR2 from the germline V gene are SQVTM and ANQGSEA. CDR3 size: 14 residues. The CDR3 protein is CSVERGRTYNEQYF. In DNA form, the CDR3 reads TGCAGCGTTGAGCGGGGCAGGACCTACAATGAGCAGTACTTC.

This clonotype was observed a handful of times. The chain employs TRBV7-2 and TRBJ2-7, with 9 bases that match TRBD2. J was trimmed by 2 bases and V by 2 bases; bases with no gene match: 7. Germline V CDR1 and CDR2: SGHTA, FQGNSA. This CDR3 is 16 amino acids long. CDR3 residues: CASSLHSGSLTYEQYF. The CDR3 coding sequence is TGTGCCAGCAGCTTACATAGCGGGAGTCTGACCTACGAGCAGTACTTC.

The chain joins TRBV10-3 to TRBJ2-4, with 7 nucleotides matching TRBD1. Looked up from germline, CDR1 is ENHRY and CDR2 is SYGVKD. The CDR3 contains 14 residues. Trimming took 6 bases from V and 13 from J; bases not matched to a gene: 15. In DNA form, the CDR3 reads TGTGCCATCAGGACTGCCGTAGGGGGCGATGAGCAGTACTTC. Residues: CAIRTAVGGDEQYF.

The rearrangement joins TRBV5-1 to TRBJ2-1; TRBD2 matches 9 bases. Germline V gives CDR1 SGHRS, CDR2 YFSETQ. This CDR3 contains 16 residues. V lost 0 bases and J lost 5; bases outside the gene matches: 6. CDR3 sequence reads: CASSLGLAGDDNEQFF. Written as DNA, the CDR3 is TGCGCCAGCAGCTTGGGGTTAGCGGGAGATGACAATGAGCAGTTCTTC.

This clonotype occurred a few times. V and J are TRBV7-2 and TRBJ1-2; D not resolved. Germline CDR1 SGHTA, CDR2 FQGNSA. Between the trimmed V and J ends, which lost 5 bases and 7 bases, there was a span of 17 bases. This CDR3 region has 14 residues. The CDR3 here is CASSQTFTTSGYTF. As DNA, the CDR3 is TGTGCCAGCAGCCAGACCTTTACTACTAGTGGCTACACCTTC.

The chain employs TRBV7-6 and TRBJ2-1; perhaps TRBD1 as D (7 bases). Germline assignment: CDR1 SGHVS and CDR2 FNYEAQ. There are 17 residues in the CDR3. Trimming shortened V by 2 bases and J by 0 bases, and 14 bases separated the two germline ends. The CDR3 protein is CASSLFPGGYSYNEQFF. The CDR3 nucleotides read TGTGCCAGCAGCTTATTCCCAGGGGGGTACTCCTACAATGAGCAGTTCTTC.